This TCR beta chain is drawn from a study of T cells in Graves' hyperthyroidism and ophthalmopathy. Patients were excluded because of uncontrolled infection, other autoimmune disease, pregnancy or lactation. The investigators amplified TCR beta CDR3 regions from RNA transcripts. An initial round of RT-PCR targeting the TCR CDR3 relied on the HTBI primer set. TCRdb re-derived calls from the multiplex PCR reads in MiXCR, one entry per CDR3 protein. The table lists about 560,000 distinct CDR3 sequences, less than 15% of them singletons. After removal of 3 bases from V and 6 bases from J, the junction contained 14 bases not matched to a gene. The CDR3 has 16 residues. Per the germline V gene, CDR1 is GTSNPN and CDR2 is SVGIG (reference sequence).

The sample consisted of blood. The chain employs TRBV30 and TRBJ1-5; TRBD1 matches 7 bases. The source of this sequence is a woman aged 40 to 50 with Graves' hyperthyroidism. CDR3 in DNA: TGTGCCTGGAGCAGGGACAGTCAGCTCCCAGGTCAGCCCCAGCATTTT. It translates to CAWSRDSQLPGQPQHF.